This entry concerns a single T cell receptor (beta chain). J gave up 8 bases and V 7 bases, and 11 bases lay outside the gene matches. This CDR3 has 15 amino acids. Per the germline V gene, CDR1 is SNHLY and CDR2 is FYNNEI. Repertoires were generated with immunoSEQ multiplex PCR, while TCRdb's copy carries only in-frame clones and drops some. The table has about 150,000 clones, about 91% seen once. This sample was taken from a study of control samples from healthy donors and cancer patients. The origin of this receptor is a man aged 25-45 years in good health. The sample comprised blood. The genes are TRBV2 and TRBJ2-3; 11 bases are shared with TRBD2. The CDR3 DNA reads TGTGCCAGCATACTGGTAGCGGGGGGGCCTGGTACGCAGTATTTT. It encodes CASILVAGGPGTQYF.